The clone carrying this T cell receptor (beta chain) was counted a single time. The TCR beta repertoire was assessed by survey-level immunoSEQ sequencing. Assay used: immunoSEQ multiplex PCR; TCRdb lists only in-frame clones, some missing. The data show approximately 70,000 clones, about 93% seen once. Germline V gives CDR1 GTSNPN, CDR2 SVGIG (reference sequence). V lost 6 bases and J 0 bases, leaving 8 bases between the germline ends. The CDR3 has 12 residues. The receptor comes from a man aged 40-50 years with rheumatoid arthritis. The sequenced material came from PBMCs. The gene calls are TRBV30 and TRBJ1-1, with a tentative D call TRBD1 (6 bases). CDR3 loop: CACDRLNTEAFF. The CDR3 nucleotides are TGTGCCTGCGACAGGCTGAACACTGAAGCTTTCTTT.